Given below is one T cell receptor (beta chain) in context. Antigen: not known. This entry is derived from a study of T cell responses to AZD1222 COVID-19 vaccine. Study-wide results and limits: Repertoires were obtained solely post-peak T cell response. Among the donors, most were white British and more were female, and clonal diversity was possibly underestimated.

Method: immunoSEQ multiplex PCR; TCRdb's copy keeps in-frame clones and lacks some. The sample lists fewer than 150,000 clones, less than 95% occurring once. V was pared by 5 bases and J by 8 bases, with 12 bases between. This CDR3 comprises 12 residues. This receptor was taken from an adult in good health. The source was peripheral blood, collected on day 0 of AZD1222 vaccination. The chain recombines TRBV12-3 or TRBV12-4 with TRBJ1-1, with D possibly being TRBD1 (5 bases). The CDR3: CASSPDRTEAFF. The CDR3 DNA reads TGTGCCAGCAGTCCCGACAGAACCGAAGCTTTCTTT.